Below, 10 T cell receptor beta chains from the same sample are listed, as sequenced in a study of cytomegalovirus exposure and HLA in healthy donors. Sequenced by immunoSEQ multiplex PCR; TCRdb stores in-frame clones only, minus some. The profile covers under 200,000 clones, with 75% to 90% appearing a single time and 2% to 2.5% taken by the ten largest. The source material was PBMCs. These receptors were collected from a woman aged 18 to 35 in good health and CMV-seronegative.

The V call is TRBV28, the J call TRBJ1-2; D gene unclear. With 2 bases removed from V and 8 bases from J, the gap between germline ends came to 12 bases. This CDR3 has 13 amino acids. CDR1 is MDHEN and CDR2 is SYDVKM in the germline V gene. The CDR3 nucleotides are TGTGCCAGCAGTTTAGGCCTTAGGGAGGGCTACACCTTC. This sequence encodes CASSLGLREGYTF.

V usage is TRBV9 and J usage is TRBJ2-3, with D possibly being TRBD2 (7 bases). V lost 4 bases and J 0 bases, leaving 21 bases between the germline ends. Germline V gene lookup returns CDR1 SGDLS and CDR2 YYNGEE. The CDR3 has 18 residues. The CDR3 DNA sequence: TGTGCCAGCAGCCCCCAGGGGCGGGGGTTAACTAGCACAGATACGCAGTATTTT. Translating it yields CASSPQGRGLTSTDTQYF.

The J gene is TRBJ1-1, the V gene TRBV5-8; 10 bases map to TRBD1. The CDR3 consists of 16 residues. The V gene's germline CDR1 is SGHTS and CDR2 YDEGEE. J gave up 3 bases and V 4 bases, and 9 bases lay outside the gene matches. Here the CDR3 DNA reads TGTGCCAGCAGCCTATTCTCCGGGACAGGGGACACTGAAGCTTTCTTT. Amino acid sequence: CASSLFSGTGDTEAFF.

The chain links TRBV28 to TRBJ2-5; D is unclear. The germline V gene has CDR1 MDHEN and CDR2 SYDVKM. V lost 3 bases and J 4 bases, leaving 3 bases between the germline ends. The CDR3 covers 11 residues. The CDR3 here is CASSFSETQYF. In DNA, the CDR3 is TGTGCCAGCAGTTTCTCAGAGACCCAGTACTTC.

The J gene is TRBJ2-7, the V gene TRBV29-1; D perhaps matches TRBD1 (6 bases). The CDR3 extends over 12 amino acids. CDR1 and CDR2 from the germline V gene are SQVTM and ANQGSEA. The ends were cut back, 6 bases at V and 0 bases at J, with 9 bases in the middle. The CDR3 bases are TGCAGCGTCGGACAGAACTCCTACGAGCAGTACTTC. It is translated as CSVGQNSYEQYF.

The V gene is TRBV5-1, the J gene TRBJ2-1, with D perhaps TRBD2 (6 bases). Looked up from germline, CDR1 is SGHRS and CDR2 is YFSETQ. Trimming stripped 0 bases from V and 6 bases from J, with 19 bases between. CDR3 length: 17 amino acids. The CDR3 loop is CASSLALTSLKGNEQFF. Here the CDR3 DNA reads TGCGCCAGCAGCTTGGCCCTCACTAGCTTGAAGGGCAATGAGCAGTTCTTC.

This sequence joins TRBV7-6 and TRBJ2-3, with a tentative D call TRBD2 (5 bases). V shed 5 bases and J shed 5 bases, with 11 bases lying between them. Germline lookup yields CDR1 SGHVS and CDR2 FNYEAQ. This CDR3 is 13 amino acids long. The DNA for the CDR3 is TGTGCCAGCAGCATCCTAGCTGTAGATACGCAGTATTTT. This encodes CASSILAVDTQYF.

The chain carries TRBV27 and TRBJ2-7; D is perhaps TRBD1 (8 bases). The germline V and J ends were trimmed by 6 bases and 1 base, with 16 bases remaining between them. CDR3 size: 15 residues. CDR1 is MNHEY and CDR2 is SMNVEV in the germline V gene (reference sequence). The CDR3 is CASRFDRGGSYEQYF. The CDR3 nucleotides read TGTGCCAGCAGGTTTGACAGGGGAGGGTCCTACGAGCAGTACTTC.

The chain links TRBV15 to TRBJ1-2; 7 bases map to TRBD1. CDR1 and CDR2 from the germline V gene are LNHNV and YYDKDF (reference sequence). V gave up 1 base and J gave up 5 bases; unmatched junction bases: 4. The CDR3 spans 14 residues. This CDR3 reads CATSRGGQVYGYTF. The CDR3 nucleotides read TGTGCCACCAGCAGAGGCGGACAGGTTTATGGCTACACCTTC.

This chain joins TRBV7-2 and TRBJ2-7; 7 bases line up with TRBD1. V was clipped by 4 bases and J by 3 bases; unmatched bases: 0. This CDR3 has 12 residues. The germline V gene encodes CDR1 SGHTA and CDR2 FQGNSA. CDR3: CASSWTGYEQYF. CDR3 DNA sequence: TGTGCCAGCAGCTGGACAGGCTACGAGCAGTACTTC.